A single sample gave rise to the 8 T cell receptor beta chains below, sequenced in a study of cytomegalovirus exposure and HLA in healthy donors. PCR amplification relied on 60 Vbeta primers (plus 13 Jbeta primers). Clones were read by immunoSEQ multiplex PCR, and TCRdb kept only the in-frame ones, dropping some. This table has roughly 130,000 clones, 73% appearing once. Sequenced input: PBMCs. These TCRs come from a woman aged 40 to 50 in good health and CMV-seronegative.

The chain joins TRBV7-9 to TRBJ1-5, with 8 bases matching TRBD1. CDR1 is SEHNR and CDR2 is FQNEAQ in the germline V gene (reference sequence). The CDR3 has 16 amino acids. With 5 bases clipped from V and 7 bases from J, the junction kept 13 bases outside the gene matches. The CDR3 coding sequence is TGTGCCAGCAGCCATTCACTCGGACAGGGAGAGCAGCCCCAGCATTTT. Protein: CASSHSLGQGEQPQHF.

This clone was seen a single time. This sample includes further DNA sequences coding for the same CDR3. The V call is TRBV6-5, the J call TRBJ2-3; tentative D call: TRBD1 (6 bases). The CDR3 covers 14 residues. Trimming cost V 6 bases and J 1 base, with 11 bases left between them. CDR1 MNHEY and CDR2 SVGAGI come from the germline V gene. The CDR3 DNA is TGTGCCAGCAGCCAGCGACAGGGCACAGATACGCAGTATTTT. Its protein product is CASSQRQGTDTQYF.

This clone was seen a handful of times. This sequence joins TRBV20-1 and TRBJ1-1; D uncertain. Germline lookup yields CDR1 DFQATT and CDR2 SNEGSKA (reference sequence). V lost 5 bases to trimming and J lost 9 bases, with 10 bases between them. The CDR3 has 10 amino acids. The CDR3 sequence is CSALAVQAFF. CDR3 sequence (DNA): TGCAGTGCTTTAGCGGTACAAGCTTTCTTT.

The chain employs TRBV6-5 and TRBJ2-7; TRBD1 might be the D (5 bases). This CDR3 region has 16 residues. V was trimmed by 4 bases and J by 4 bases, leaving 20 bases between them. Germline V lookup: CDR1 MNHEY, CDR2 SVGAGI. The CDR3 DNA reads TGTGCCAGCAGTTCCACGACACGGGCAGGGCGGTACGAGCAGTACGTC. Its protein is CASSSTTRAGRYEQYV.

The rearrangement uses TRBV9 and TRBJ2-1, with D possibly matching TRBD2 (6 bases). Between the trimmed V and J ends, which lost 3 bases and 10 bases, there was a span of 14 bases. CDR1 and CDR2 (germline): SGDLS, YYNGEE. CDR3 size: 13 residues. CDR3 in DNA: TGTGCCAGCAGCGCCCCTGCGGGGTGGGAGCAGTTCTTC. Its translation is CASSAPAGWEQFF.

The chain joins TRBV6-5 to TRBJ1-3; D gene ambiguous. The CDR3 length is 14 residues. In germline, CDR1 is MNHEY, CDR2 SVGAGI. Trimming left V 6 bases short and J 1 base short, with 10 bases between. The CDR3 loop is CASSRGLSGNTIYF. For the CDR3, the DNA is TGTGCCAGCAGCCGCGGTCTGTCTGGAAACACCATATATTTT.

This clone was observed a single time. CDR3 bases: TGCGCCAGCAGCCAAGAGTGGGGGGGCGGCGGAAATGAGCAGTTCTTC. Amino acids: CASSQEWGGGGNEQFF. This chain joins TRBV4-3 and TRBJ2-1, with a weak D call TRBD2 (7 bases). The V and J ends lost 0 bases and 7 bases respectively, with 16 bases between them. CDR1 LGHNA and CDR2 YSLEER come from the germline V gene. The CDR3 sequence is 16 residues long.

CDR3 bases: TGCGCCAGCAGCCAAGGTGGTAGCGGGGGGGCCGCAAGATTTTTGAAGACCCAGTACTTC. This sequence encodes CASSQGGSGGAARFLKTQYF. This rearrangement joins TRBV4-1 to TRBJ2-5; 11 positions agree with TRBD2. Germline-derived CDR1 and CDR2 are MGHRA and YSYEKL. The ends lost 1 base at V and 6 bases at J; junction bases unmatched: 19. The CDR3 runs 20 residues.